Listed below are T cell receptor beta chains from one sample, sequenced in a study of CD4 T cells in relation to SARS-CoV-2 and coronaviruses. The antigens for these receptors are not known. The data were produced by immunoSEQ multiplex PCR, yet TCRdb's version contains in-frame clones alone and is incomplete. The top ten clones hold around 21% of a sample with 30,000 to 40,000 clones, around four fifths of them seen once. Sequencing input: memory CD4+ T cells from PBMCs, cultured in vitro. Source of these receptors: an adult with COVID-19. CDR3s include the opening cysteine and the closing phenylalanine or tryptophan. Each record gives: V gene, D gene, J gene, clone size, CDR3 protein, CDR3 DNA. A D gene is named only where the DNA matches it firmly. Size is stated for part of the rows, as once, few or many counts, or as a class when the clone is expanded.

TRBV7-3	TRBD1	TRBJ2-1	.	CASSFRGQGAFNEQFF	TGTGCCAGCAGCTTCCGCGGGCAGGGGGCGTTTAATGAGCAGTTCTTC
TRBV12-3/TRBV12-4	.	TRBJ2-1	.	CASSFVGEQFF	TGTGCCAGCAGTTTTGTCGGAGAGCAGTTCTTC
TRBV3-1/TRBV3-2	.	TRBJ2-3	.	CASSLTRVASTDTQYF	TGTGCCAGCAGCCTGACACGGGTCGCTAGCACAGATACGCAGTATTTT
TRBV6-4	TRBD1	TRBJ2-1	.	CASSDLTGGDLHNEQFF	TGTGCCAGCAGTGACCTGACAGGGGGCGACCTCCACAATGAGCAGTTCTTC
TRBV6-4	TRBD1	TRBJ2-1	.	CASSPQGENNEQFF	TGTGCCAGCAGTCCACAGGGGGAGAACAATGAGCAGTTCTTC
TRBV9	TRBD2	TRBJ2-3	.	CASSVGLAGSDTQYF	TGTGCCAGCAGCGTAGGGCTAGCGGGCTCAGATACGCAGTATTTT
TRBV28	TRBD1	TRBJ2-7	few	CASSEPGQGGYEQYF	TGTGCCAGCAGCGAACCGGGACAGGGGGGCTACGAGCAGTACTTC
TRBV5-6	TRBD2	TRBJ2-7	.	CASSGGLAGYSYEQYF	TGTGCCAGCAGCGGGGGACTAGCGGGATACTCCTACGAGCAGTACTTC
TRBV19	.	TRBJ1-1	.	CASRRNRENTEAFF	TGTGCCAGTAGGAGAAACAGGGAGAACACTGAAGCTTTCTTT
TRBV9	.	TRBJ2-7	.	CASSATTGTYEQYF	TGTGCCAGCAGCGCCACAACCGGGACTTACGAGCAGTACTTC
TRBV5-1	.	TRBJ2-3	.	CASHTRRGLTSTDTQYF	TGCGCCAGCCACACCAGGAGAGGACTGACTAGCACAGATACGCAGTATTTT
TRBV14	.	TRBJ2-1	.	CASSQVIGSYNEQFF	TGTGCCAGCAGCCAAGTTATAGGTTCCTACAATGAGCAGTTCTTC
TRBV15	.	TRBJ2-3	.	CATSRVPGITDTQYF	TGTGCCACCAGCAGAGTTCCAGGTATAACAGATACGCAGTATTTT
TRBV28	TRBD1	TRBJ1-4	.	CASRGDRESGKLFF	TGTGCCAGCAGAGGGGACAGGGAATCGGGAAAACTGTTTTTT
TRBV5-8	.	TRBJ2-7	.	CASSSLRGSYEQYF	TGTGCCAGCAGCAGCCTGCGGGGCTCCTACGAGCAGTACTTC
TRBV7-9	.	TRBJ2-1	.	CASSFHRELYNEQFF	TGTGCCAGCAGCTTTCACAGGGAACTCTACAATGAGCAGTTCTTC
TRBV14	TRBD2	TRBJ2-2	.	CASSRKTSGGVNTGELFF	TGTGCCAGCAGCCGCAAAACTAGCGGGGGAGTTAACACCGGGGAGCTGTTTTTT
TRBV11-2	.	TRBJ1-2	.	CASSSPRHRYGYTF	TGTGCCAGCAGCTCCCCCCGACACCGCTATGGCTACACCTTC
TRBV7-8	.	TRBJ1-6	few	CASSLDSVGNSPLHF	TGTGCCAGCAGCTTAGATTCGGTTGGAAATTCACCCCTCCACTTT
TRBV2	.	TRBJ1-2	.	CASSEIGGTNYGYTF	TGTGCCAGCAGTGAAATAGGGGGGACTAACTATGGCTACACCTTC
TRBV9	.	TRBJ2-1	.	CASSVVPSGNREQFF	TGTGCCAGCAGCGTAGTCCCGTCGGGTAATCGGGAGCAGTTCTTC
TRBV9	TRBD2	TRBJ2-1	.	CASSPQSTSGSYFEQFF	TGTGCCAGCAGCCCACAATCGACTAGCGGGAGTTATTTTGAGCAGTTCTTC
TRBV29-1	TRBD2	TRBJ2-1	.	CSVGLSLRREGQFF	TGCAGCGTGGGCCTCTCTCTACGGCGGGAGGGGCAGTTCTTC
TRBV10-3	TRBD1	TRBJ1-4	few	CAISEVGQAGEKLFF	TGTGCCATCAGTGAGGTAGGACAGGCGGGTGAAAAACTGTTTTTT
TRBV11-1	.	TRBJ2-7	.	CASSSLSSSYEQYF	TGTGCCAGCAGTTCTCTTTCTTCTTCCTACGAGCAGTACTTC
TRBV2	.	TRBJ2-5	few	CASSVGETQYF	TGTGCCAGCAGTGTCGGAGAGACCCAGTACTTC
TRBV7-9	.	TRBJ2-1	.	CASSLVLTGGANEQFF	TGTGCCAGCAGCTTAGTCCTGACAGGAGGGGCCAATGAGCAGTTCTTC
TRBV24-1	TRBD1	TRBJ2-1	few	CATSDQTGGSYNEQFF	TGTGCCACCAGTGATCAGACAGGGGGGTCCTACAATGAGCAGTTCTTC
TRBV5-1	TRBD2	TRBJ2-1	.	CASSATTSGKYNEQFF	TGCGCCAGCAGCGCCACGACTAGCGGCAAATACAATGAGCAGTTCTTC
TRBV19	.	TRBJ2-3	.	CASSIGRDHGDTQYF	TGTGCCAGTAGTATAGGTCGGGACCACGGGGATACGCAGTATTTT
TRBV7-9	.	TRBJ2-7	few	CASSLAVSSYEQYF	TGTGCCAGCAGCTTAGCGGTGTCCTCCTACGAGCAGTACTTC
TRBV9	.	TRBJ2-1	.	CASSEGRLERVHEQFF	TGTGCCAGCAGCGAGGGGAGACTAGAGCGTGTCCATGAGCAGTTCTTC
TRBV6-5	.	TRBJ1-1	.	CASSYSMGESNTEAFF	TGTGCCAGCAGTTACTCGATGGGGGAGAGCAACACTGAAGCTTTCTTT
TRBV30	.	TRBJ1-2	.	CAWSVQLWGGYTF	TGTGCCTGGAGTGTACAGTTGTGGGGTGGCTACACCTTC
TRBV6-4	TRBD1	TRBJ1-1	.	CASSDARGMNTEAFF	TGTGCCAGCAGTGACGCCAGGGGGATGAACACTGAAGCTTTCTTT
TRBV4-1	.	TRBJ2-1	.	CASSQASGVGGTSYNEQFF	TGCGCCAGCAGCCAAGCATCCGGGGTAGGCGGGACCTCCTACAATGAGCAGTTCTTC
TRBV9	.	TRBJ2-7	once	CASSPRDFTYEQYF	TGTGCCAGCAGCCCCCGGGACTTCACCTACGAGCAGTACTTC
TRBV21-1	.	TRBJ2-1	.	CASSQYPNGFPLRDEQFF	TGTGCCAGCAGCCAATACCCCAACGGATTTCCTTTACGCGATGAGCAGTTCTTC
TRBV15	.	TRBJ1-6	few	CATSPGRLNNSPLHF	TGTGCCACCAGCCCAGGGAGGTTGAACAATTCACCCCTCCACTTT
TRBV30	TRBD2	TRBJ2-1	.	CAWLTGTSAGLPYNEQFF	TGTGCCTGGCTTACCGGGACTAGCGCTGGCCTACCCTACAATGAGCAGTTCTTC
TRBV12-3/TRBV12-4	.	TRBJ2-3	.	CASSKQGDTQYF	TGTGCCAGCAGCAAACAGGGCGATACGCAGTATTTT
TRBV9	TRBD2	TRBJ2-5	.	CASSVGFELAGYGETQYF	TGTGCCAGCAGCGTAGGATTTGAACTAGCGGGATACGGAGAGACCCAGTACTTC
TRBV7-9	.	TRBJ2-7	.	CASSLGSGLDEQYF	TGTGCCAGCAGCTTAGGGTCGGGTCTGGACGAGCAGTACTTC
TRBV6-1	.	TRBJ2-2	few	CASRPGLMNTGELFF	TGTGCCAGCAGACCGGGACTCATGAACACCGGGGAGCTGTTTTTT
TRBV14	.	TRBJ2-5	.	CASSQGPSQETQYF	TGTGCCAGCAGCCAAGGACCCTCCCAGGAGACCCAGTACTTC
TRBV24-1	TRBD2	TRBJ2-3	.	CATSDPTTLAFFTDTQYF	TGTGCCACCAGTGACCCGACGACACTAGCGTTTTTCACAGATACGCAGTATTTT
TRBV28	.	TRBJ2-7	.	CASSSRRAVPKSEQYF	TGTGCCAGCAGTTCAAGACGGGCTGTGCCTAAGAGTGAGCAGTACTTC
TRBV5-1	TRBD1	TRBJ2-3	.	CASSLPGQGPTDTQYF	TGCGCCAGCAGCTTGCCCGGACAGGGTCCCACAGATACGCAGTATTTT
TRBV29-1	.	TRBJ2-3	.	CSVSESTDTQYF	TGCAGCGTTTCAGAGAGCACAGATACGCAGTATTTT
TRBV3-1/TRBV3-2	.	TRBJ1-5	.	CASSRAGPNSNQPQHF	TGTGCCAGCAGCCGGGCGGGACCCAATAGCAATCAGCCCCAGCATTTT
TRBV12-3/TRBV12-4	.	TRBJ1-6	.	CASSHSNSPLHF	TGTGCCAGCAGCCACAGTAATTCACCCCTCCACTTT
TRBV7-9	.	TRBJ1-4	.	CASSPQGATNEKLFF	TGTGCCAGCAGCCCCCAAGGGGCGACTAATGAAAAACTGTTTTTT
TRBV4-1	.	TRBJ2-7	few	CASSSLGPPYEQYF	TGCGCCAGCAGCTCCCTAGGACCTCCCTACGAGCAGTACTTC
TRBV15	.	TRBJ2-7	.	CATSPWEGGAYEQYF	TGTGCCACCAGCCCCTGGGAGGGGGGAGCCTACGAGCAGTACTTC
TRBV25-1	TRBD2	TRBJ2-3	.	CASSLASGRRDTDTQYF	TGTGCCAGCAGTCTCGCTAGCGGGAGACGGGACACAGATACGCAGTATTTT
TRBV18	.	TRBJ2-5	.	CASSPPKGTGETQYF	TGTGCCAGCTCACCACCGAAGGGGACCGGAGAGACCCAGTACTTC
TRBV12-3/TRBV12-4	.	TRBJ2-3	.	CASSQRDTQYF	TGTGCCAGCAGCCAAAGGGATACGCAGTATTTT
TRBV10-3	TRBD2	TRBJ2-7	once	CATGSGRVYEQYF	TGTGCCACCGGTAGCGGGAGGGTTTACGAGCAGTACTTC